The next 21 T cell receptor beta chains were all read from a single sample in a study of T-cell memory formation after mild COVID-19. TCRdb ran MiXCR on the 5' RACE reads and lists one entry per CDR3 protein. The sample yields approximately 500,000 distinct CDR3 sequences, roughly 25% seen once. The specimen sequenced was PBMCs or a T cell subset sorted from them (not recorded which). The receptors come from an adult woman who had mild COVID-19 (a few samples of this study predate the infection). Cell type and time point are not known.

The J gene is TRBJ2-3, the V gene TRBV4-3; D is perhaps TRBD2 (5 bases). The CDR3 totals 13 residues. V was shortened by 5 bases and J by 2 bases, with 8 bases between the two germline ends. Germline lookup yields CDR1 LGHNA and CDR2 YSLEER. CDR3 residues: CASSERDTDTQYF. CDR3 DNA sequence: TGCGCCAGCAGCGAACGGGACACAGATACGCAGTATTTT.

The V call is TRBV10-3, the J call TRBJ2-7; TRBD2 is a possible D gene (7 bases). V lost 3 bases and J lost 4, with 10 bases in between. The CDR3 length is 13 residues. The germline V gene encodes CDR1 ENHRY and CDR2 SYGVKD. CDR3 sequence: CAISEGGVYEQYF. CDR3 DNA: TGTGCCATCAGTGAAGGGGGGGTTTACGAGCAGTACTTC.

This clonotype was seen more than once but under ten times. The rearrangement joins TRBV4-1 to TRBJ2-1, with D perhaps assigned TRBD1 or TRBD2 (5 bases each). Trimming removed 3 bases at V and 2 bases at J, with 17 bases between. Germline assignment: CDR1 MGHRA and CDR2 YSYEKL. The CDR3 loop spans 17 amino acids. The CDR3 sequence is CASSQRDLPAPYNEQFF. DNA for the CDR3: TGCGCCAGCAGCCAGAGGGACCTCCCAGCCCCCTACAATGAGCAGTTCTTC.

The gene calls are TRBV7-9 and TRBJ2-5; D uncertain. This CDR3 has 14 amino acids. Germline V gene sequence: CDR1 SEHNR, CDR2 FQNEAQ (reference sequence). V lost 0 bases to trimming and J lost 0 bases, with 5 bases between them. CDR3 in amino acids: CASSLAKYQETQYF. The CDR3 bases are TGTGCCAGCAGCTTAGCTAAGTACCAAGAGACCCAGTACTTC.

A few counts support this clonotype. The chain joins TRBV15 to TRBJ2-4; TRBD1 is a possible D gene (6 bases). Germline values: CDR1 LNHNV, CDR2 YYDKDF (reference sequence). V lost 5 bases and J 0 bases, leaving 17 bases between the germline ends. The CDR3 is made up of 17 amino acids. CDR3 region: CATSDYLRGKAKNIQYF. For the CDR3, the DNA is TGTGCCACCAGCGACTACCTAAGGGGGAAAGCCAAAAACATTCAGTACTTC.

The chain is built from TRBV4-2 and TRBJ2-7; 8 nucleotides align to TRBD1. The germline CDR1 and CDR2 sequences are LGHNA and YNFKEQ. The trim removed 1 base at V and 3 bases at J, leaving 5 bases unmatched. The CDR3 runs 15 residues. The CDR3: CASSQGTGGGYEQYF. For the CDR3, the DNA is TGTGCCAGCAGCCAAGGTACAGGGGGTGGCTACGAGCAGTACTTC.

This clonotype was recorded a few times. The gene calls are TRBV11-3 and TRBJ2-1, with D maybe TRBD2 (6 bases). Trimming removed 7 bases at V and 3 bases at J, with 19 bases between. CDR1 is SGHNT, CDR2 YENEEA, per germline. The CDR3 is 16 residues long. The CDR3 DNA follows: TGTGCCAGCACCACCGTTAATAGCGGTAACTACAATGAGCAGTTCTTC. This gives the protein CASTTVNSGNYNEQFF.

The chain couples TRBV21-1 to TRBJ1-2. TRBV21-1 is an annotated pseudogene. The CDR3 has 12 residues. CDR3 nucleotide sequence: TGTGCCAGCAGCAAACCGCTCAGCGGCTACACCTTC. Its translation is CASSKPLSGYTF.

This clonotype was counted only a few times. The J gene is TRBJ2-1, the V gene TRBV21-1; TRBD2 is the table's D call and was not checked against the DNA. TRBV21-1 is deemed a pseudogene. CDR3 length: 17 amino acids. CDR3 nucleotides: TGTGCCAGCAGCAGTAAGTGCCGGACTAGCGGGAGGCAGGAGCAGTTCTTC. Protein product: CASSSKCRTSGRQEQFF.

The table lists this clonotype with a few counts. The V gene is TRBV29-1, the J gene TRBJ1-2; D unclear. The CDR3 sequence is 13 residues long. V lost 6 bases and J lost 0, with 11 bases in between. The germline V gene has CDR1 SQVTM and CDR2 ANQGSEA. In DNA, the CDR3 is TGCAGCGTCGGACGGTGGGCTAACTATGGCTACACCTTC. Amino acids: CSVGRWANYGYTF.

J is TRBJ1-2 and V is TRBV3-1; D not resolved. Between the trimmed V and J ends, which lost 4 bases and 4 bases, there was a span of 10 bases. Germline CDR1 and CDR2: LGHDT and YNNKEL (reference sequence). The CDR3 is 13 amino acids. The CDR3 sequence: CASSPTGFYGYTF. CDR3 coding DNA: TGTGCCAGCAGCCCCACGGGATTCTATGGCTACACCTTC.

The chain recombines TRBV12-3 or TRBV12-4 with TRBJ1-2; 12 nucleotides line up with TRBD1. Trimming took 3 bases from V and 7 from J; bases not matched to a gene: 3. The CDR3 spans 14 residues. The CDR3: CASSFGTGGFGYTF. The CDR3 nucleotides read TGTGCCAGCAGTTTTGGGACAGGGGGCTTTGGCTACACCTTC.

This clonotype appeared many times. One junction end does not reproduce the germline sequence, and a read error may be involved. The rearrangement links TRBV5-1 to TRBJ2-3, with 7 positions matching TRBD2. Per the germline V gene, CDR1 is SGHRS and CDR2 is YFSETQ. The CDR3 runs to 13 residues. CDR3 protein: CASSLAGADTQYF. The CDR3 DNA reads TGTGCCAGCAGTCTCGCGGGAGCGGATACGCAGTATTTT.

This clonotype was observed a few times. This chain connects TRBV11-2 to TRBJ1-3; D might be TRBD1 (5 bases). The CDR3 sequence is 17 residues long. Germline CDR1 SGHAT, CDR2 FQNNGV. Trimming left V 0 bases short and J 3 bases short, with 15 bases between. This CDR3 is CASSLEPGPYYGNTIYF. The CDR3 nucleotides are TGTGCCAGCAGCTTAGAGCCGGGGCCCTATTATGGAAACACCATATATTTT.

V usage is TRBV7-2 and J usage is TRBJ2-1, with TRBD2 identical over 10 bases. The V gene end was trimmed by 5 bases and the J gene end by 7 bases; junction bases not matched to a gene: 5. The CDR3 consists of 14 residues. CDR1 and CDR2 from the germline V gene are SGHTA and FQGNSA. As DNA, the CDR3 is TGTGCCAGCAGCCACGGGACTAGCGTAAATGAGCAGTTCTTC. This translates into CASSHGTSVNEQFF.

The V gene is TRBV6-6, the J gene TRBJ1-6, with TRBD1 as a possible D gene (5 bases). CDR1 MNHNY and CDR2 SVGAGI come from the germline V gene (reference sequence). This CDR3 spans 15 amino acids. Trimming shortened V by 6 bases and J by 8 bases, and 17 bases separated the two germline ends. The CDR3 protein is CASSPAGTGHSPLHF. The CDR3 DNA follows: TGTGCCAGCAGCCCCGCCGGGACGGGACATTCACCCCTCCACTTT.

This clonotype was picked up a small number of times. J is TRBJ2-1 and V is TRBV7-3, with D possibly being TRBD1 or TRBD2 (5 bases each). V was shortened by 0 bases and J by 7 bases, with 13 bases between the two germline ends. Germline assignment: CDR1 SGHTA and CDR2 FQGTGA. CDR3 size: 15 residues. The CDR3 sequence is CASSLTGERGNEQFF. Here the CDR3 DNA reads TGTGCCAGCAGCTTAACGGGGGAGAGGGGTAATGAGCAGTTCTTC.

The sample holds a few counts of this clonotype. The chain links TRBV5-1 to TRBJ2-1, with D perhaps assigned TRBD1 or TRBD2 (5 bases each). The V and J ends lost 0 bases and 7 bases respectively, with 20 bases between them. This CDR3 is 17 amino acids long. Germline V gives CDR1 SGHRS, CDR2 YFSETQ. CDR3 residues: CASSLDRLIHEGNEQFF. The CDR3, as DNA: TGCGCCAGCAGCTTGGATCGGTTGATCCACGAGGGGAATGAGCAGTTCTTC. The full variable domain, rest sourced from reference TRBV5-1 and TRBJ2-1, is KAGVTQTPRYLIKTRGQQVTLSCSPISGHRSVSWYQQTPGQGLQFLFEYFSETQRNKGNFPGRFSGRQFSNSRSEMNVSTLELGDSALYLCASSLDRLIHEGNEQFFGPGTRLTVL.

This chain joins TRBV12-3 or TRBV12-4 and TRBJ2-7; TRBD2 agrees at 11 bases. CDR3 size: 19 residues. V shed 4 bases, J shed 1 base, and the junction held 15 bases outside the gene matches. In nucleotides, the CDR3 is TGTGCCAGCAGTTCCATCCTGACTAGCGGGGCTTCGCTTTCCTACGAGCAGTACTTC. It codes for CASSSILTSGASLSYEQYF.

This clonotype appeared a few times. The V and J genes are TRBV20-1 and TRBJ1-2, with D unresolved. The CDR3 totals 14 residues. Germline V lookup: CDR1 DFQATT, CDR2 SNEGSKA (reference sequence). The germline V and J ends were trimmed by 4 bases and 4 bases, with 16 bases remaining between them. Written as DNA, the CDR3 is TGCAGTGCTATAGCCCCCGGACTCATCTATGGCTACACCTTC. As protein: CSAIAPGLIYGYTF.

The rearrangement joins TRBV20-1 to TRBJ1-2, with 9 bases fitting TRBD1. Losses at the gene ends were 4 bases for V and 4 bases for J; bases not matched to a gene: 4. Per germline, CDR1 DFQATT and CDR2 SNEGSKA (reference sequence). This CDR3 contains 13 residues. This chain's CDR3 is CSATKTGGYGYTF. Written as DNA, the CDR3 is TGCAGTGCTACGAAGACAGGGGGCTATGGCTACACCTTC.